This passage covers 8 T cell receptor beta chains from one sample sequenced in a study of vaccination and CD4 T cells after COVID-19. Treatment: approximately 11-day PBMC culture with coronavirus spike peptide pools or control peptides (ViraFEST assay). Cultured CD4+ T-cell DNA underwent Oncomine TCR Beta short-read sequencing. TCRdb reprocessed the PCR reads via MiXCR and lists one record per CDR3 protein. The table has about 14,000 distinct CDR3 sequences, more than 20% seen once. What these receptors recognize is not known. This specimen consisted of CD4+ T cells from blood, cultured in vitro, obtained after SARS-CoV-2 vaccination. The receptors were gathered from a human donor who had recovered from COVID-19.

This clonotype was detected only a few times. The chain recombines TRBV6-5 with TRBJ2-7; D uncertain. This CDR3 is built from 14 residues. V dropped 4 bases and J dropped 0 bases, with 10 bases sitting between them. Per germline, CDR1 MNHEY and CDR2 SVGAGI. The CDR3 nucleotides are TGTGCCAGCAGTTTGCAGGAGAACTCCTACGAGCAGTACTTC. Translating gives CASSLQENSYEQYF.

This clonotype was detected only a few times. This rearrangement joins TRBV7-2 to TRBJ1-5, with 9 bases matching TRBD1. CDR3 size: 16 residues. Germline trimming cut 5 bases from V and 6 bases from J; bases unmatched to any gene: 11. From germline, CDR1 is SGHTA and CDR2 FQGNSA. This chain's CDR3 is CASSPQSGTGTQPQHF. The CDR3 DNA sequence: TGTGCCAGCAGCCCACAATCCGGGACAGGGACTCAGCCCCAGCATTTT.

The chain employs TRBV9 and TRBJ2-5; D gene uncertain. Germline assignment: CDR1 SGDLS and CDR2 YYNGEE. The V and J ends lost 4 bases and 3 bases respectively, with 10 bases between them. CDR3 size: 13 residues. The CDR3 is CASSSRSEETQYF. In DNA form, the CDR3 reads TGTGCCAGCAGCTCTAGATCAGAAGAGACCCAGTACTTC.

This rearrangement joins TRBV12-3 or TRBV12-4 to TRBJ1-6, with unresolved D. The CDR3 has 16 residues. The V gene lost 6 bases and the J gene lost 4 bases, with 16 bases spanning the gap. The chain's CDR3 is CASRPSTRNYNSPLHF. The CDR3 DNA sequence: TGTGCCAGCAGACCCTCCACACGGAATTATAATTCACCCCTCCACTTT.

This sequence joins TRBV2 and TRBJ2-7, with no clear D. The germline V and J ends were trimmed by 4 bases and 3 bases, with 7 bases remaining between them. Germline loops: CDR1 SNHLY, CDR2 FYNNEI. The CDR3 sequence is 12 residues long. The CDR3 loop is CASSVDRYEQYF. CDR3 sequence (DNA): TGTGCCAGCAGTGTCGACCGCTACGAGCAGTACTTC. Complete variable domain (other parts from reference TRBV2 and TRBJ2-7): EPEVTQTPSHQVTQMGQEVILRCVPISNHLYFYWYRQILGQKVEFLVSFYNNEISEKSEIFDDQFSVERPDGSNFTLKIRSTKLEDSAMYFCASSVDRYEQYFGPGTRLTVT.

The chain employs TRBV7-2 and TRBJ2-3; D remains unclear. V was pared by 7 bases and J by 4 bases, with 18 bases between. CDR1 and CDR2 from the germline V gene are SGHTA and FQGNSA. This CDR3 region has 15 residues. CDR3 nucleotides: TGTGCCAGCACCCCAAATAGACTGAGTGCAGATACGCAGTATTTT. It yields the protein CASTPNRLSADTQYF.

In regard to this clonotype: The CDR3 end shows no conserved phenylalanine or tryptophan, and so a read error is likely. This chain links TRBV20-1 with TRBJ2-5; D is ambiguous. V was shortened by 4 bases and J by 4 bases, with 16 bases between the two germline ends. Germline assignment: CDR1 DFQATT and CDR2 SNEGSKA (reference sequence). The CDR3 is 14 residues long. Here the CDR3 DNA reads TGCAGTGCTAAGAGGAACTATATCCCAGAGACCCAGTACTAC. Residues: CSAKRNYIPETQYY.

Only a few counts were recorded for this clonotype. This rearrangement joins TRBV6-5 to TRBJ1-2; D uncertain. This CDR3 is built from 13 residues. V shed 2 bases and J shed 6 bases, with 10 bases lying between them. Germline V lookup: CDR1 MNHEY, CDR2 SVGAGI. The DNA for the CDR3 is TGTGCCAGCAGTTACGTTCAGTATAATGGCTACACCTTC. Protein sequence: CASSYVQYNGYTF.